This TCR beta chain emerged from a study of cytomegalovirus exposure and HLA in healthy donors. Regarding this clone: Its target is unknown.

The PCR made use of 60 Vbeta and 13 Jbeta primers. Sequencing used immunoSEQ multiplex PCR; TCRdb keeps in-frame clones, though not all of them. In the table there are 99,000 or so clones, about three quarters of which are singletons. Study-wide results and caveats: For cytomegalovirus status, the classifier reportedly gave diagnoses with high specificity and sensitivity. Associated with cytomegalovirus, according to the listing, were some 180 TCR beta chains.

This sequence originates from a woman younger than 30 in good health and CMV-seropositive. Sample: PBMCs.

The CDR3 loop reads CASSLRTGGPDTQYF. As DNA, the CDR3 is TGCGCCAGCAGCCTTCGGACAGGGGGCCCAGATACGCAGTATTTT. V usage is TRBV5-1 and J usage is TRBJ2-3; TRBD1 agrees at 11 bases. The CDR3 runs 15 residues. The germline gives CDR1 SGHRS, CDR2 YFSETQ. V shed 4 bases, J shed 4 bases, and the junction held 5 bases outside the gene matches.